These T cell receptor beta chains were read from a single sample in a study of cytomegalovirus exposure and HLA in healthy donors. The table came from immunoSEQ multiplex PCR; TCRdb's copy has only in-frame clones and leaves some out. The top ten clones hold over 4.5% of a sample with around 150,000 clones, approximately 71% of them seen once. Sequencing used PBMCs. The receptors were gathered from a male donor in good health and CMV-seronegative. Each CDR3 is given without its conserved first and last residue. Fields, in order: CDR3 protein, clone size, J gene, V gene. Rows may omit the clone size; those that give it use once, few, many or a size class.

CDR3: ASSIEAGFTNEQF; size: -; J: TRBJ2-1; V: TRBV19
CDR3: ASSDGASNEQF; size: few; J: TRBJ2-1; V: TRBV6-4
CDR3: ASSLWLTEGGTDTQY; size: -; J: TRBJ2-3; V: TRBV28
CDR3: ASSLDVSRRITEAF; size: -; J: TRBJ1-1; V: TRBV7-2
CDR3: ATSITGTNGYT; size: -; J: TRBJ1-2; V: TRBV15
CDR3: ASSLLLGFVIETQY; size: -; J: TRBJ2-5; V: TRBV28
CDR3: AISDSQRGLETQY; size: -; J: TRBJ2-5; V: TRBV10-3
CDR3: ATRGQGGQPQH; size: -; J: TRBJ1-5; V: TRBV19
CDR3: ASSLGPGTSGSTGELF; size: -; J: TRBJ2-2; V: TRBV7-6
CDR3: ASSLKRGQDTQY; size: few; J: TRBJ2-3; V: TRBV7-9
CDR3: ASSQGLAVNTGELF; size: -; J: TRBJ2-2; V: TRBV4-3
CDR3: ASSDGDSNEQF; size: few; J: TRBJ2-1; V: TRBV6-4
CDR3: ASSEGGQDREKLF; size: few; J: TRBJ1-4; V: TRBV6-1
CDR3: ASNSSMDRGFRETQY; size: -; J: TRBJ2-5; V: TRBV10-1
CDR3: ASSLDRGIPNYGYT; size: few; J: TRBJ1-2; V: TRBV5-6
CDR3: ASSLRKPASGIGNEQF; size: few; J: TRBJ2-1; V: TRBV27
CDR3: ASSLRGGTNTGELF; size: -; J: TRBJ2-2; V: TRBV7-3
CDR3: ASSDILSNSPLH; size: -; J: TRBJ1-6; V: TRBV2
CDR3: ASSTPGSDTQY; size: once; J: TRBJ2-3; V: TRBV6-5
CDR3: ASSSAGGDRYNEQF; size: -; J: TRBJ2-1; V: TRBV6-5
CDR3: ASSLTGAAGNTIY; size: -; J: TRBJ1-3; V: TRBV28
CDR3: ASSVLRGSEAF; size: -; J: TRBJ1-1; V: TRBV9
CDR3: ASSYGGSSYNSPLH; size: -; J: TRBJ1-6; V: TRBV6-5
CDR3: ASSRDRTEPQH; size: -; J: TRBJ1-5; V: TRBV6-6
CDR3: ASSLGAIAQETQY; size: -; J: TRBJ2-5; V: TRBV7-6
CDR3: ASRDDRAPYEQY; size: once; J: TRBJ2-7; V: TRBV6-1
CDR3: ASSQDRLNTEAF; size: -; J: TRBJ1-1; V: TRBV7-9
CDR3: ASSSSGYEQY; size: -; J: -; V: TRBV5-1
CDR3: ASSFAPSNEQF; size: -; J: TRBJ2-1; V: TRBV5-6
CDR3: ASSFGLRYEQY; size: -; J: TRBJ2-7; V: TRBV5-4
CDR3: AWSSRGETQY; size: -; J: TRBJ2-5; V: TRBV30
CDR3: AAQQGAGTDTQY; size: -; J: TRBJ2-3; V: TRBV10-3
CDR3: ASSYVRDRGDTEAF; size: -; J: TRBJ1-1; V: TRBV7-6
CDR3: ASWGQGYEQY; size: once; J: TRBJ2-7; V: TRBV2
CDR3: ASSALGGAWSEKLF; size: -; J: TRBJ1-4; V: TRBV5-8
CDR3: ASSPRVLETTSEQY; size: -; J: TRBJ2-7; V: TRBV28
CDR3: ASSLAGSSSYEQY; size: -; J: TRBJ2-7; V: TRBV5-6
CDR3: ASSLSEGGTSYEQY; size: -; J: TRBJ2-7; V: TRBV27
CDR3: AISVHSNQPQH; size: -; J: TRBJ1-5; V: TRBV10-2
CDR3: ASSLTGTGAEAF; size: -; J: TRBJ1-1; V: TRBV18
CDR3: ASSTGLAVNEQF; size: -; J: TRBJ2-1; V: TRBV19
CDR3: ASSIQGWSYEQY; size: -; J: TRBJ2-7; V: TRBV19
CDR3: ASTTGNQPQH; size: -; J: TRBJ1-5; V: TRBV10-1
CDR3: ASSPTGGSGANVLT; size: -; J: TRBJ2-6; V: TRBV7-3
CDR3: ASSQVPSTGTGPQY; size: -; J: TRBJ2-3; V: TRBV4-1
CDR3: ASSLRGGPPNTEAF; size: once; J: TRBJ1-1; V: TRBV27
CDR3: ASSKGLAGVDEQF; size: -; J: TRBJ2-1; V: TRBV7-2
CDR3: ASSPSGLPRGETQY; size: -; J: TRBJ2-5; V: TRBV4-3
CDR3: ASRGRANTEAF; size: -; J: TRBJ1-1; V: TRBV25-1
CDR3: ASSQRPSGANVLT; size: few; J: TRBJ2-6; V: TRBV4-3
CDR3: ASSTGTSVYEQY; size: -; J: TRBJ2-7; V: TRBV7-9
CDR3: ASSAFLAGANQGTQY; size: -; J: TRBJ2-5; V: TRBV2